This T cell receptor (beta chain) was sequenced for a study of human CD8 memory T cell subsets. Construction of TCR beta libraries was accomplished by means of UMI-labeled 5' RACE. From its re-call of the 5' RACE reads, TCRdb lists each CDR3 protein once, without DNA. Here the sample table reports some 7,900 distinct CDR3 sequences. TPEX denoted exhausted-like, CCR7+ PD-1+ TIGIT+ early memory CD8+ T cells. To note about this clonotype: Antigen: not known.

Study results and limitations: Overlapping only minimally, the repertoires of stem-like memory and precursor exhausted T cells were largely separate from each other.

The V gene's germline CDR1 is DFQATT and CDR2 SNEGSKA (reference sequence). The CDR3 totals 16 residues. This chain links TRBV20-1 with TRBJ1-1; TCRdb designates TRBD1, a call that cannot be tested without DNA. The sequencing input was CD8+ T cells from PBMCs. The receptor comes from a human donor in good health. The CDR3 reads CSARDHRDSLASEAFF.